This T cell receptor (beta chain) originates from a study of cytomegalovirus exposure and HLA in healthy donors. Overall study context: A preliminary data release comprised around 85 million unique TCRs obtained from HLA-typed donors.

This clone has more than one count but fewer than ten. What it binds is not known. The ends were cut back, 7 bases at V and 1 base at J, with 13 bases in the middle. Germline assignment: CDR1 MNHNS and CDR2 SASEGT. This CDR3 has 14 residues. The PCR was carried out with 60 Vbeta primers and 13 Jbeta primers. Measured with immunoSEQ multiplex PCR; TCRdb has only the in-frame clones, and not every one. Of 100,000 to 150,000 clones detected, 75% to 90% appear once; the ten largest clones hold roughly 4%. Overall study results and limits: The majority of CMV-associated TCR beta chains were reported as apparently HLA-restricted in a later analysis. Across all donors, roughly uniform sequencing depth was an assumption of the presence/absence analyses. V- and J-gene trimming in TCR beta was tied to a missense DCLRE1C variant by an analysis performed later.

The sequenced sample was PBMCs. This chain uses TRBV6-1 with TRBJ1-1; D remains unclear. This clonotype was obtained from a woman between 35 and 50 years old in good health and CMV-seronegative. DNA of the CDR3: TGTGCCAGCACGGGAGCCACAAGGAACACTGAAGCTTTCTTT. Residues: CASTGATRNTEAFF.